This T cell receptor beta chain is drawn from a study of identical twins. This clonotype was seen a handful of times. Its antigen is not known. Germline CDR1 reads DFQATT; CDR2 reads SNEGSKA (reference sequence). CDR3 size: 16 residues. The V segment lost 0 bases and the J segment 0 bases; nucleotides outside the gene matches: 5. Healthy Caucasians, and only they, were the donors. After template switching added a universal primer site, the resulting cDNA carried unique molecular identifiers. TCRdb analysed the 5' RACE reads with MiXCR anew, one entry per CDR3 protein. The sample contains 150,000 or so distinct CDR3 sequences, roughly 3.5% of which appear only once. General study points: Zero-insertion analyses could be partly confounded by invariant MAIT and iNKT cells.

The material sequenced was memory T cells sorted from blood. This chain connects TRBV20-1 to TRBJ2-1; 7 bases map to TRBD2. The TCR originated in a man younger than 35 in good health. CDR3 amino acids: CSARDPASGSYNEQFF. Written as DNA, the CDR3 is TGCAGTGCTAGAGATCCGGCTAGCGGCTCCTACAATGAGCAGTTCTTC.